These 10 T cell receptor beta chains were all obtained from the same sample, sequenced in a study of cytomegalovirus exposure and HLA in healthy donors. The PCR employed 60 Vbeta primers together with 13 Jbeta primers. The repertoire was sequenced with immunoSEQ multiplex PCR; TCRdb's copy has only in-frame clones and lacks some. The sample lists over 150,000 clones; approximately 78% were seen once. The material sequenced was PBMCs. These receptors were obtained from a woman in her forties or fifties in good health and CMV-seropositive.

The chain is built from TRBV10-3 and TRBJ1-4; maybe TRBD1 (6 bases). The CDR3 has 13 amino acids. CDR1 ENHRY and CDR2 SYGVKD come from the germline V gene. V lost 10 bases and J 3 bases, leaving 12 bases between the germline ends. CDR3 amino acids: CATRQAANEKLFF. The DNA of the CDR3 is TGTGCCACCCGACAGGCAGCTAATGAAAAACTGTTTTTT.

The CDR3 region has the DNA TGTGCCAGCAACCTTCAGGGGCGCGCCTACAATGAGCAGTTCTTC. Its translation is CASNLQGRAYNEQFF. The rearrangement uses TRBV2 and TRBJ2-1; weak D call: TRBD1 (6 bases). The CDR3 is 15 amino acids. Per germline, CDR1 SNHLY and CDR2 FYNNEI. Trimming cost V 7 bases and J 2 bases, with 15 bases left between them.

There are a few counts of this clone. The V gene is TRBV5-1, the J gene TRBJ2-5; D ambiguous. V lost 0 bases to trimming and J lost 2 bases, with 14 bases between them. This CDR3 is 16 amino acids long. Germline CDR1 reads SGHRS; CDR2 reads YFSETQ. CDR3 sequence: CASSLASSGWQETQYF. CDR3 sequence (DNA): TGCGCCAGCAGCTTGGCATCGAGTGGTTGGCAAGAGACCCAGTACTTC.

The rearrangement links TRBV7-8 to TRBJ2-1; weak D call: TRBD1 (6 bases). With 3 bases removed from V and 8 bases from J, the gap between germline ends came to 17 bases. The CDR3 runs to 15 residues. Germline V gene sequence: CDR1 SGHVS, CDR2 FQNEAQ. The CDR3 region is CASSFRDNLFHEQFF. The CDR3 DNA reads as TGTGCCAGCAGCTTCCGGGACAACCTTTTTCATGAGCAGTTCTTC. Drawing the rest from reference TRBV7-8 and TRBJ2-1, the complete variable domain is GAGVSQSPRYKVAKRGQDVALRCDPISGHVSLFWYQQALGQGPEFLTYFQNEAQLDKSGLPSDRFFAERPEGSVSTLKIQRTQQEDSAVYLCASSFRDNLFHEQFFGPGTRLTVL.

This clone is labeled as medium-sized. Other DNA sequences from this sample encode an identical CDR3 as well. The genes are TRBV6-4 and TRBJ1-2, with 7 bases identical to TRBD1. The CDR3 runs 16 residues. J gave up 2 bases and V 2 bases, and 8 bases lay outside the gene matches. Germline values: CDR1 MRHNA, CDR2 SNTAGT. The CDR3 sequence is CASSDGTGVGNYGYTF. The CDR3 DNA reads as TGTGCCAGCAGTGACGGCACAGGGGTTGGAAACTATGGCTACACCTTC.

The chain joins TRBV4-2 to TRBJ1-2; 8 bases fit TRBD1. The ends lost 4 bases at V and 3 bases at J; junction bases unmatched: 7. The CDR3 covers 15 residues. CDR1 is LGHNA and CDR2 is YNFKEQ in the germline V gene. CDR3 coding DNA: TGTGCCAGCAGCCGATGGACAGGGATTGACTATGGCTACACCTTC. Amino acid sequence: CASSRWTGIDYGYTF.

J is TRBJ2-7 and V is TRBV5-4; D not certain. Per germline, CDR1 SGHNT and CDR2 YYREEE (reference sequence). The CDR3 has 14 amino acids. V was pared by 0 bases and J by 3 bases, with 10 bases between. The DNA for the CDR3 is TGTGCCAGCAGCTTGGCCCTTCCGGGCTACGAGCAGTACTTC. Translation gives CASSLALPGYEQYF.

This clone was recorded only once. The chain combines TRBV6-6 with TRBJ1-1; TRBD1 aligns across 8 bases. The germline gives CDR1 MNHNY, CDR2 SVGAGI (reference sequence). The CDR3 is 14 amino acids. With 5 bases clipped from V and 4 bases from J, the junction kept 6 bases outside the gene matches. CDR3 amino acids: CASSQTGEGTEAFF. CDR3 in DNA: TGTGCCAGCAGTCAGACAGGGGAGGGCACTGAAGCTTTCTTT.

This clone was picked up one time. The J gene is TRBJ1-2, the V gene TRBV5-5; no firm D call. The CDR3 has 16 amino acids. From germline, CDR1 is SGHKS and CDR2 YYEKEE (reference sequence). V was cut by 2 bases and J by 3 bases, with 17 bases left in between. The CDR3 sequence: CASSFAREGFYYGYTF. The CDR3 DNA reads as TGTGCCAGCAGCTTTGCCCGGGAGGGATTCTACTATGGCTACACCTTC.

J is TRBJ1-1 and V is TRBV18; TRBD1 matches at 10 bases. The junction had 4 bases not matched to a gene; V was cut back by 1 base and J by 5 bases. CDR3 size: 15 residues. The germline gives CDR1 KGHSH, CDR2 LQKENI. CDR3 sequence reads: CASSPRTGGGTEAFF. The CDR3 DNA reads as TGTGCCAGCTCACCACGGACAGGGGGTGGTACTGAAGCTTTCTTT.